A selection of T cell receptor beta chains follows, all from one sample in a study of memory CD4+ T cells and cytomegalovirus serostatus. The table came from immunoSEQ multiplex PCR; TCRdb's copy has only in-frame clones and leaves some out. The sample has about 40,000 clones, more than 60% seen once. The sequenced sample consisted of memory CD4+ T cells from blood. The origin of the receptors is an adult in good health and CMV-seronegative. Both conserved end residues are trimmed from each CDR3.

TRBJ2-4,TRBV7-2,ASSLAAGENIQY
TRBJ2-7,TRBV5-6,ASSFGKPYEQY
TRBJ2-1,TRBV2,ASKGGLNYNEQF
TRBJ1-3,TRBV18,ASSPLGQKGFGNTIY
TRBJ1-2,TRBV15,ATSREWGGDRGDGYT
TRBJ1-2,TRBV20-1,SADYYGYT
TRBJ2-5,TRBV21-1,ASSKAWYRQETQY
TRBJ2-7,TRBV19,ARTTGLGGEQY
TRBJ2-7,TRBV2,ASLDRSTSYEQY
TRBJ2-3,TRBV10-3,AISESLARTDTQY
TRBJ2-1,TRBV14,ASSRMGTKTNEQF
TRBJ1-6,TRBV7-8,ASSLWTQESYNSPLH
TRBJ1-1,TRBV28,ASSLESEAF
TRBJ1-2,TRBV10-3,AISGTGIGTRDGYT
TRBJ1-2,TRBV5-6,ASRWGDRVSGYT
TRBJ2-7,TRBV4-1,ASSLGGAGYEQY
TRBJ1-1,TRBV5-5,ASSQQANTEAF
TRBJ2-3,TRBV6-6,ASSPAPGGTQY
TRBJ2-1,TRBV11-2,ASSLGGYNEQF
TRBJ2-7,TRBV19,ASSIQGEYEQY
-,TRBV5-4,ASSGGQGYSYEQY
TRBJ2-5,TRBV6-1,ASTPGFGRGETQY
TRBJ2-5,TRBV9,ASSARQHPETQY
TRBJ2-7,TRBV10-3,AISESGRDGSYEQY
TRBJ1-1,TRBV10-3,AIMGGTEAF
TRBJ2-7,TRBV11-2,ASSLQQGATYEQY
TRBJ2-7,TRBV5-5,ASSLVQEISYEQY
TRBJ2-7,TRBV5-5,ASSLTYRDSREQY
TRBJ1-6,TRBV13,ASSLIGNSPLH
TRBJ2-7,TRBV18,ASSPLHSAVEQY
TRBJ1-3,TRBV18,ASSHARKGETGIY
TRBJ2-3,TRBV16,ASSQSSAGTQY
TRBJ2-1,TRBV7-9,AVPIGGRNEQF
TRBJ2-2,TRBV5-1,ASSLSTGELF
TRBJ1-4,TRBV6-1,ASSDRGLGNEKLF
TRBJ1-2,TRBV19,ASSPLGGHNYGYT
TRBJ2-5,TRBV9,ASSVGWQKQETQY
TRBJ1-2,TRBV29-1,SAVGGSTGGYT
TRBJ1-1,TRBV9,ASSVVGSNTEAF
TRBJ1-2,TRBV15,ATSRRGLYGYT
TRBJ1-1,TRBV28,ASSLRIGAGQTEAF